What follows describes a single T cell receptor (beta chain). It lacks a known antigen. No clone much larger than this one lies a single base away; base qualities are absent. In Seattle, one collaborating source enrolled patients while the infection was active and tracked those patients longitudinally over the course of disease. Collaborating institutions collected whole blood in K2EDTA tubes following their own protocols. Collaborator samples were shipped for TCRbeta analysis as frozen whole blood, isolated PBMCs, or DNA extracted from either sample type. TCRbeta CDR3 regions were amplified from genomic DNA using the immunoSEQ Assay, a bias-controlled multiplex PCR. Per the original workflow: The number of nucleated cells in each sample was estimated by amplification of reference gene primers within the assay. Sequence reads were collapsed and filtered to measure the absolute abundance of every unique TCRbeta CDR3 rearrangement. Productive Simpson clonality was computed per sample as the square root of Simpson's diversity index over productive rearrangements. Sourced from immuneACCESS, this table was stored by TCRdb with only in-frame sequences that have V and J called. A share of the clones is absent; for the studies checked, an unresolved V gene accounts for under half, and the remainder has no known explanation. The DNA gave D and trimming, while V, J and clone size come from that table. The sample yields 200,000 to 250,000 clones; more than 75% were counted once. The ten largest clonotypes hold over 4% of the sample.

As encoded in the germline V gene, CDR1 is SNHLY while CDR2 is FYNNEI. The junction carries 10 bases between V and J, which are trimmed by 5 bases and 6 bases respectively. Its CDR3 holds 12 amino acids, cysteine through phenylalanine. Just the 36-base CDR3 DNA is kept, in frame starting at base 1. The data belong to a study of blood T cell repertoires in COVID-19 (dated by TCRdb to 2020 to 2021). At the level of the whole study: The collaborator samples originated in the United States, Italy and Spain and spanned the acute and convalescent phases of COVID-19. Where HLA class I and class II types were available, the types were taken from metadata supplied by the sample provider, not from assay-based typing. Deeply sampled blood TCRbeta repertoires from subjects exposed to, actively infected with, or recovered from COVID-19 were included in the dataset. Samples came from the ongoing ImmuneRACE study (first 160 participants) plus 1,254 subjects from 6 global collaborators. The material from the prospective study consisted of cDNA or gDNA derived from T cells, B-cell-depleted T cells, or PBMCs. The sample metadata nearly always contained a de-identified subject ID, COVID-19 status, age in years and sex. A freely available public database, intended as a resource for researchers studying the immune response to SARS-CoV-2, is where the repertoires were released.

Results and caveats for the whole study, not just this receptor: How much clinical and demographic metadata was included differed by source and by participant, and the metadata was provided uncurated.

Recombination connected TRBV2 to TRBJ1-2, with the D gene not clear enough to name. The receptor comes from a woman aged 65 to 85 with COVID-19, enrolled during active disease. The source material was peripheral blood. CDR3 sequence: CASSSRENGYTF. The DNA is TGTGCCAGCAGTTCGAGGGAGAATGGCTACACCTTC.